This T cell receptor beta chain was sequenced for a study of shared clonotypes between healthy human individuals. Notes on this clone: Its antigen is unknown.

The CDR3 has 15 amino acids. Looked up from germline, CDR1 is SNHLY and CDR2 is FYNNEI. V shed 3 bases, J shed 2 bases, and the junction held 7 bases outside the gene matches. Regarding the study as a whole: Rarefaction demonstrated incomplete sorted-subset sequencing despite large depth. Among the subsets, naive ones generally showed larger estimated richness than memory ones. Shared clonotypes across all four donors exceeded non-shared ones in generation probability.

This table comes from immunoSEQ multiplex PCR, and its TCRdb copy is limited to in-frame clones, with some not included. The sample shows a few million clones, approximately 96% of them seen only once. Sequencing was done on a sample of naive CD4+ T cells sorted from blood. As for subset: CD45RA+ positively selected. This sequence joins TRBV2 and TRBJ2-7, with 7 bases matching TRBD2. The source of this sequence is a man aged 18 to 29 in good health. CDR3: CASSDQRGGAYEQYF. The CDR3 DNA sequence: TGTGCCAGCAGTGATCAGCGGGGCGGGGCCTACGAGCAGTACTTC.